This paragraph reports one TCR beta chain. TCRdb processed the 5' RACE reads anew with MiXCR; each CDR3 protein has one entry. Counted here are about 130,000 distinct CDR3 sequences, 9.3% occurring once; the ten biggest clones make up roughly 3.4%. The data stem from a study of CD8 T cells in ankylosing spondylitis. The CDR3 totals 15 residues. Per germline, CDR1 DFQATT and CDR2 SNEGSKA (reference sequence). With 5 bases removed from V and 5 bases from J, the gap between germline ends came to 20 bases. The receptor's source is a male donor with ankylosing spondylitis or in good health (not recorded which). This rearrangement joins TRBV20-1 to TRBJ2-3; perhaps TRBD1 as D (6 bases). The sample consisted of blood, either unsorted or a sorted T cell fraction (not recorded which). The CDR3 coding sequence is TGCAGTGCTTCACCTCAGGGGCCCCACGGAGATACGCAGTATTTT. Residues: CSASPQGPHGDTQYF.